This T cell receptor (beta chain) is drawn from a study of shared clonotypes between healthy human individuals (dated by TCRdb to the early 2020s). About the full investigation: The cohort comprised two women and a few men aged 18 to 49 years. Between about 0.94 and 8.9 billion PBMCs per donor were obtained by leukapheresis. To estimate repertoire size and how much clonotypes are shared between individuals, the study performed deep sequencing of blood TCR repertoires from roughly five healthy adults. Different laboratories and diverse techniques were used to prepare libraries and sequence TCR repertoires, to increase sequencing depth and limit assay-specific biases. For each donor, CD4 naive and CD4 memory were each given three plates, CD8 naive was given two plates, and CD8 memory was given one plate. What the authors observed across the whole study: Clonotypes shared by all four sorted-subset donors showed higher generation probabilities than non-shared clonotypes. When a handful of donors were compared, the shared fraction of clonotypes was approximately 5% for naive CD4, about 4% for naive CD8, 2% to 2.5% for memory CD4, and under 0.5% for memory CD8. Larger estimated clonotype richness was generally found for naive subsets than for memory subsets. Rarefaction of sorted-subset datasets indicated incomplete sequencing despite the large sequencing depth. Because the study included a small number of donors, the genetic and exposure-history diversity represented was limited. Pairwise subsampling indicated that sequencing depth was expected to affect the degree of clonotype sharing among donors. Only blood was sampled, and tissue TCR repertoires likely differ from those in blood.

Using the deep immunoSEQ assay, multiplex PCR amplified TCR CDR3 regions from genomic DNA. Extracted genomic DNA from each cell subset was distributed evenly across all wells of several immunoSEQ 96-well plates, and each plate was treated as a replicate. For sorted subsets, each replicate PCR was loaded with approximately 200 ng genomic DNA, equivalent to 30,000 or so T cell genomes. The purified libraries were quantified using a Qubit 3.0 fluorometer, sized with a Bioanalyzer 2100, and then quantified again using the KAPA Library Quantification kit. Each immunoSEQ 96-well plate was sequenced on its own single-read 150-cycle Illumina NextSeq 550 flow cell. Regarding the original processing steps: Because only junctional sequences without quality scores were contained in the immunoSEQ output, filtering matching that applied to full-length reads could not be performed. Sequences were annotated with PyIR, a Python wrapper for IgBLAST v1.9, using IMGT germline references to assign V/J genes and CDR3. Reads were filtered out if the reads had weak V/J assignments (E-value above 1e-6), no CDR3, stop codons, out-of-frame junctions, or ambiguous translated residues. A V3J clonotype was defined by an identical inferred V gene, J gene, and CDR3 amino acid sequence. The percentage overlap between two repertoires was calculated by dividing the number of shared unique clonotypes by the size of the smaller repertoire. RTK rarefaction, the Chao1 estimator, and Recon v2.1 estimates of unobserved clonotypes were used to assess repertoire richness. Generation probabilities were computed with OLGA for all TCRbeta clonotypes obtained by the gDNA method from several donors. Imported from immuneACCESS, the table was reduced by TCRdb to in-frame sequences with V and J called. These copies leave out some clones; in studies compared against another copy, an unresolved V gene accounts for under half, and the cause of the remainder is not known. D and trimming were read from the DNA, whereas the V and J calls and clone size are those reported in that table. This sample comprises 650,000 to 800,000 clones, about 91% of them detected only once. 20% to 25% of the sample rests with the top ten.

Cut back by 3 bases and 2 bases, the V and J ends lie 11 bases apart. The CDR3 goes from the cysteine to the phenylalanine over 14 residues. Solely the CDR3 DNA is kept, with 42 bases framed from the first base. CDR1 and CDR2, looked up from the germline V gene, are MNHEY and SVGAGI. For the CD8 naive samples, CD45RO-negative cells were positively selected for CCR7, yielding a CD45RA+CCR7+ population from which TemRA cells were excluded. Healthy HIV-negative adults with no recently reported acute infections or vaccinations were included as donors. Every donor was a Caucasian adult residing in Nashville, Tennessee, USA. After blood collection by leukapheresis, PBMCs were isolated using Ficoll-Histopaque density gradient centrifugation and then cryopreserved in the vapor phase of liquid nitrogen. Analytical flow cytometry was used to check the purity and quantity of each magnetically sorted T cell population. Genomic DNA was isolated from each sorted fraction and quantified by UV absorbance on a Nanodrop 2000c.

Turning to this clone: The antigen it recognizes is unknown. The record has no base qualities; no much larger clone is one base away. The same CDR3 arises from other DNA sequences in this sample as well.

The sample comprised naive CD8+ T cells sorted from blood. The cell subset or site label, read with the paper, signifies: CD45RA+CCR7+. The receptor chain draws on TRBV6-5 and TRBJ2-7; matching of 5 bases hints at TRBD1 as the D gene. The origin of this receptor is a man aged 25-45 years in good health. The CDR3 amino acid sequence is: CASSYGQGTYEQYF. The DNA is TGTGCCAGCAGTTATGGCCAGGGTACCTACGAGCAGTACTTC.